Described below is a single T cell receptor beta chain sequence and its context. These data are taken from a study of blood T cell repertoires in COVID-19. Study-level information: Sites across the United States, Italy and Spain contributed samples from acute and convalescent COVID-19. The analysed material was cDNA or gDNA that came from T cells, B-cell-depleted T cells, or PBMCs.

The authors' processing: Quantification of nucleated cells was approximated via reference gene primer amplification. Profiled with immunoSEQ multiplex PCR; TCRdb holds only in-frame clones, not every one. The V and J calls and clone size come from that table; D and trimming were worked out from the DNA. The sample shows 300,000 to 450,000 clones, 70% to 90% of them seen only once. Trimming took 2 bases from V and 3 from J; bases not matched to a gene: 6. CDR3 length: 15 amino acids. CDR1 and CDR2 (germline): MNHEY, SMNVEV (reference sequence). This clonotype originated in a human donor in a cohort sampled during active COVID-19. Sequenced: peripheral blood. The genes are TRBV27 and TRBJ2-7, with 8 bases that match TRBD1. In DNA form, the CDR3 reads TGTGCCAGCAGTTTACAGGGGGCAGTCGGCTACGAGCAGTACTTC. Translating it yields CASSLQGAVGYEQYF.